The 30 T cell receptor beta chains below were found in one sample sequenced in a study of cytomegalovirus exposure and HLA in healthy donors. PCR primers comprised 60 Vbeta and 13 Jbeta primers. Repertoires were generated with immunoSEQ multiplex PCR, while TCRdb's copy carries only in-frame clones and drops some. Found here are about 78,000 clones, roughly 60% of them singletons; the top ten hold approximately 5.8%. The material sequenced was PBMCs. Receptor source: a man in his thirties or forties in good health and CMV-seropositive.

The chain combines TRBV28 with TRBJ1-2, with 7 bases aligning to TRBD1. V was pared by 6 bases and J by 1 base, with 5 bases of the junction left unmatched. Germline assignment: CDR1 MDHEN and CDR2 SYDVKM. The CDR3 totals 14 residues. The CDR3 nucleotides are TGTGCCAGCAGGCGGGACAGTCTTAACTATGGCTACACCTTC. Residues: CASRRDSLNYGYTF.

This clone was counted a single time. The chain recombines TRBV19 with TRBJ2-3, with D maybe TRBD1 (6 bases). Trimming cost V 8 bases and J 5 bases, with 23 bases left between them. The CDR3 runs to 16 residues. Germline values: CDR1 LNHDA, CDR2 SQIVND (reference sequence). The CDR3 nucleotides read TGTGCCAGTGCGAAAGGGCACAGGGTTTCTCTAGATACGCAGTATTTT. Translated: CASAKGHRVSLDTQYF.

The V call is TRBV5-1, the J call TRBJ2-1, with TRBD2 matching 8 bases. Germline V gene data show CDR1 as SGHRS and CDR2 as YFSETQ. V was clipped by 8 bases and J by 8 bases; unmatched bases: 12. The CDR3 is 14 residues long. Here the CDR3 reads CASARSGSGYEQFF. DNA for the CDR3: TGCGCCAGTGCCCGGAGCGGGAGTGGATATGAGCAGTTCTTC.

This chain uses TRBV6-6 with TRBJ2-7; 10 bases fit TRBD2. V shed 5 bases and J 4 bases; nucleotides not matched to a gene: 5. The CDR3 spans 14 residues. Germline CDR1 is MNHNY and CDR2 is SVGAGI (reference sequence). CDR3 in amino acids: CASSPGTSVYEQYF. The CDR3 DNA reads as TGTGCCAGCAGTCCCGGGACTAGCGTTTACGAGCAGTACTTC.

The chain combines TRBV7-7 with TRBJ2-7, with a possible D match to TRBD2 (6 bases). The CDR3 runs to 19 residues. V dropped 1 base and J dropped 2 bases, with 24 bases sitting between them. Per germline, CDR1 SSHAT and CDR2 FNYEAQ (reference sequence). CDR3 nucleotide sequence: TGTGCCAGCAGCTTAGTCCCTTATGAGGCCGGGACTGATCCCTACGAGCAGTACTTC. Encoded protein: CASSLVPYEAGTDPYEQYF.

This clone was recorded a few times. The rearrangement uses TRBV4-2 and TRBJ2-1; TRBD2 matches at 12 bases. The CDR3 length is 15 residues. Germline V CDR1 and CDR2: LGHNA, YNFKEQ. V dropped 4 bases and J dropped 3; count of bases not matched to a gene: 1. In DNA, the CDR3 is TGTGCCAGCAGCCGGACTAGCGGGAACTACAATGAGCAGTTCTTC. Translation gives CASSRTSGNYNEQFF.

This clone was seen a few times. V is TRBV2 and J is TRBJ2-1; TRBD1 matches at 9 bases. CDR1 is SNHLY, CDR2 FYNNEI, per germline. The CDR3 has 12 amino acids. The J segment lost 15 bases and the V segment lost 6 bases, leaving 9 bases of the junction unmatched. CDR3 region: CASRAGTGNAFF. CDR3 coding DNA: TGTGCCAGCAGAGCCGGGACAGGGAATGCGTTCTTC.

The gene calls are TRBV14 and TRBJ2-1, with D possibly matching TRBD1 (6 bases). CDR1 is SGHDN, CDR2 FVKESK, per germline. Trimming cost V 7 bases and J 9 bases, with 25 bases left between them. The length of the CDR3 is 16 residues. The DNA of the CDR3 is TGTGCCAGCACTTCCCTACAGGGATCGGGGTTAGGTGAGCAGTTCTTC. Translation: CASTSLQGSGLGEQFF.

The table lists this clone with a count of one. The chain is built from TRBV6-1 and TRBJ2-2; 8 positions agree with TRBD1. CDR1 is MNHNS and CDR2 is SASEGT in the germline V gene. The V segment lost 4 bases and the J segment 6 bases; nucleotides outside the gene matches: 7. The CDR3 extends over 15 amino acids. In DNA, the CDR3 is TGTGCCAGCAGTGTTAGGACAGGGACGTCCGGGGAGCTGTTTTTT. This sequence encodes CASSVRTGTSGELFF.

V and J are TRBV4-1 and TRBJ2-3; TRBD1 matches 8 bases. Germline V lookup: CDR1 MGHRA, CDR2 YSYEKL. The CDR3 is 14 amino acids. The V and J ends lost 1 base and 9 bases, in that order; junction bases with no gene match: 6. As DNA, the CDR3 is TGCGCCAGCAGCCAAGGGACAGGGCTAGACACGCAGTATTTT. Protein product: CASSQGTGLDTQYF.

The gene calls are TRBV11-2 and TRBJ2-1; 8 bases map to TRBD2. The germline V gene has CDR1 SGHAT and CDR2 FQNNGV. The CDR3 contains 17 residues. After removal of 3 bases from V and 0 bases from J, the junction contained 7 bases not matched to a gene. CDR3 protein: CASSFGAGGSSYNEQFF. In DNA, the CDR3 is TGTGCCAGCAGCTTTGGGGCGGGGGGAAGCTCCTACAATGAGCAGTTCTTC.

J is TRBJ1-1 and V is TRBV19; D gene ambiguous. Germline values: CDR1 LNHDA, CDR2 SQIVND (reference sequence). This CDR3 is built from 13 residues. V lost 5 bases and J lost 11, with 18 bases in between. The CDR3 nucleotides read TGTGCCAGTAGTCCTCTACAGACCTTAAGCGCTTTCTTT. It is translated as CASSPLQTLSAFF. The full variable domain, rest sourced from reference TRBV19 and TRBJ1-1, is DGGITQSPKYLFRKEGQNVTLSCEQNLNHDAMYWYRQDPGQGLRLIYYSQIVNDFQKGDIAEGYSVSREKKESFPLTVTSAQKNPTAFYLCASSPLQTLSAFFGQGTRLTVV.

This clone was observed a few times. This rearrangement joins TRBV4-3 to TRBJ2-1; the match to TRBD2 covers 7 bases. The junction had 9 bases not matched to a gene; V was cut back by 2 bases and J by 2 bases. Germline CDR1 LGHNA, CDR2 YSLEER. The CDR3 length is 17 residues. CDR3: CASSQNGLAAAYNEQFF. CDR3 sequence (DNA): TGCGCCAGCAGCCAAAACGGGCTAGCGGCTGCCTACAATGAGCAGTTCTTC.

This clone was picked up one time. This chain uses TRBV18 with TRBJ2-4; D is undetermined. Germline V CDR1 and CDR2: KGHSH, LQKENI. Trimming stripped 8 bases from V and 2 bases from J, with 19 bases between. This CDR3 contains 16 residues. The CDR3 loop reads CASRAPDRIPKNIQYF. In DNA, the CDR3 is TGTGCCAGCCGAGCGCCGGATAGAATTCCCAAAAACATTCAGTACTTC.

The chain couples TRBV4-3 to TRBJ2-2, with D perhaps TRBD2 (6 bases). The CDR3 extends over 15 amino acids. CDR1 LGHNA and CDR2 YSLEER come from the germline V gene. The V end lost 4 bases, the J end lost 2 bases, and 11 bases lay between the germline ends. The CDR3 DNA sequence: TGCGCCAGCAGCCCCGGGACTGCCAACACCGGGGAGCTGTTTTTT. Translating gives CASSPGTANTGELFF.

This clone was recorded a few times. V usage is TRBV5-1 and J usage is TRBJ1-1; D is unresolved. Trimming pared 2 bases from V and 3 bases from J, leaving 14 bases between. The CDR3 covers 15 residues. Germline V CDR1 and CDR2: SGHRS, YFSETQ. DNA of the CDR3: TGCGCCAGCAGCTTACGAAGTCCCGGGGACACTGAAGCTTTCTTT. This sequence encodes CASSLRSPGDTEAFF.

The chain uses TRBV2 and TRBJ2-7; TRBD1 might be the D (5 bases). Germline CDR1 and CDR2: SNHLY and FYNNEI. CDR3 length: 14 residues. Trimming left V 1 base short and J 4 bases short, with 11 bases between. The CDR3 coding sequence is TGTGCCAGCAGTGAAGTGCAGGGAATATACGAGCAGTACTTC. This gives the protein CASSEVQGIYEQYF. The whole variable domain, remainder taken from reference TRBV2 and TRBJ2-7, is EPEVTQTPSHQVTQMGQEVILRCVPISNHLYFYWYRQILGQKVEFLVSFYNNEISEKSEIFDDQFSVERPDGSNFTLKIRSTKLEDSAMYFCASSEVQGIYEQYFGPGTRLTVT.

This clone has more than one count but fewer than ten. This chain links TRBV19 with TRBJ2-7; 11 nucleotides line up with TRBD1. V shed 6 bases, J shed 4 bases, and the junction held 5 bases outside the gene matches. Germline lookup yields CDR1 LNHDA and CDR2 SQIVND (reference sequence). The length of the CDR3 is 14 residues. In DNA, the CDR3 is TGTGCCAGTAGCAGGGGACAGGGGGTTTACGAGCAGTACTTC. This gives the protein CASSRGQGVYEQYF. Using reference TRBV19 and TRBJ2-7 for the parts outside the CDR3, the full variable domain is DGGITQSPKYLFRKEGQNVTLSCEQNLNHDAMYWYRQDPGQGLRLIYYSQIVNDFQKGDIAEGYSVSREKKESFPLTVTSAQKNPTAFYLCASSRGQGVYEQYFGPGTRLTVT.

The chain is built from TRBV5-6 and TRBJ2-3; D is undetermined. Between the trimmed V and J ends, which lost 2 bases and 15 bases, there was a span of 13 bases. CDR1 is SGHDT and CDR2 is YYEEEE in the germline V gene. The CDR3 spans 11 residues. The CDR3 protein is CASSLTGTAYF. The CDR3 DNA is TGTGCCAGCAGCTTAACCGGTACAGCATATTTT.

The chain couples TRBV5-4 to TRBJ2-3; D not resolved. The CDR3 sequence is 15 residues long. Germline lookup yields CDR1 SGHNT and CDR2 YYREEE (reference sequence). V lost 0 bases, J lost 0 bases, and 8 bases lay in between. CDR3 nucleotides: TGTGCCAGCAGCTTGGGACTCGCTAGCACAGATACGCAGTATTTT. Amino acids: CASSLGLASTDTQYF.

V and J are TRBV30 and TRBJ2-1; the D gene is possibly TRBD2 (7 bases). The germline gives CDR1 GTSNPN, CDR2 SVGIG (reference sequence). The CDR3 runs 14 residues. Trimming cost V 5 bases and J 6 bases, with 17 bases left between them. In DNA form, the CDR3 reads TGTGCCTGGTCAAGGGGGGGGGCTCTCAATGAGCAGTTCTTC. Translated, it gives CAWSRGGALNEQFF.

This clone has just a few counts. The CDR3, as DNA: TGCGCCAGCAGCCCTACCCTCCGGGGACGGGGGGGTACGCAGTATTTT. This codes for CASSPTLRGRGGTQYF. The chain couples TRBV4-3 to TRBJ2-3, with TRBD2 matching 8 bases. The CDR3 is 16 residues long. Looked up from germline, CDR1 is LGHNA and CDR2 is YSLEER. V shed 4 bases and J 8 bases; nucleotides not matched to a gene: 14.

This chain links TRBV5-1 with TRBJ2-1, with 8 bases that match TRBD1. Looked up from germline, CDR1 is SGHRS and CDR2 is YFSETQ. Losses at the gene ends were 2 bases for V and 0 bases for J; bases not matched to a gene: 13. The CDR3 consists of 19 residues. Here the CDR3 reads CASSFSARGRISSYNEQFF. The CDR3 nucleotides are TGCGCCAGCAGCTTTTCGGCCAGGGGGCGAATTAGCTCCTACAATGAGCAGTTCTTC.

The genes are TRBV11-2 and TRBJ2-6; D not certain. The CDR3 has 14 residues. Germline CDR1 is SGHAT and CDR2 is FQNNGV. V was shortened by 7 bases and J by 0 bases, with 7 bases between the two germline ends. The CDR3 nucleotides are TGTGCCAGCATGTCTATCTCTGGGGCCAACGTCCTGACTTTC. Its translation is CASMSISGANVLTF.

The chain joins TRBV6-5 to TRBJ2-1; D uncertain. Germline-derived CDR1 and CDR2 are MNHEY and SVGAGI. V was cut by 6 bases and J by 0 bases, with 6 bases left in between. The CDR3 totals 13 residues. The CDR3 DNA is TGTGCCAGCAGCTATAACTCCTACAATGAGCAGTTCTTC. This translates into CASSYNSYNEQFF.

The chain employs TRBV18 and TRBJ1-5, with no clear D. CDR3 size: 16 residues. V lost 2 bases and J 0 bases, leaving 11 bases between the germline ends. CDR1 and CDR2 (germline): KGHSH, LQKENI. The CDR3 loop reads CASSPWERSSNQPQHF. CDR3 nucleotide sequence: TGTGCCAGCTCACCATGGGAGAGGAGTAGCAATCAGCCCCAGCATTTT.

The chain combines TRBV7-2 with TRBJ2-5, with D possibly matching TRBD1 (6 bases). CDR3 length: 14 amino acids. The germline V gene has CDR1 SGHTA and CDR2 FQGNSA. Trimming shortened V by 3 bases and J by 6 bases, and 14 bases separated the two germline ends. This chain's CDR3 is CASSFSQGLQTQYF. CDR3 coding DNA: TGTGCCAGCAGCTTCTCACAGGGTTTGCAGACCCAGTACTTC. The whole variable domain, remainder taken from reference TRBV7-2 and TRBJ2-5, is GAGVSQSPSNKVTEKGKDVELRCDPISGHTALYWYRQSLGQGLEFLIYFQGNSAPDKSGLPSDRFSAERTGGSVSTLTIQRTQQEDSAVYLCASSFSQGLQTQYFGPGTRLLVL.

Only a few counts were recorded for this clone. This rearrangement joins TRBV11-3 to TRBJ2-7; the D gene is possibly TRBD2 (6 bases). Germline CDR1 reads SGHNT; CDR2 reads YENEEA. CDR3 size: 15 residues. The germline V and J ends were trimmed by 2 bases and 3 bases, with 14 bases remaining between them. The CDR3 DNA reads TGTGCCAGCAGCTTATCATGGACCGGGGGCTACGAGCAGTACTTC. Amino acids: CASSLSWTGGYEQYF.

The J gene is TRBJ2-1, the V gene TRBV9; 10 nucleotides agree with TRBD2. Germline CDR1 and CDR2: SGDLS and YYNGEE. Germline trimming cut 3 bases from V and 5 bases from J; bases unmatched to any gene: 8. This CDR3 contains 16 residues. In DNA form, the CDR3 reads TGTGCCAGCAGCGCAAGGACTAGCGGAGCAAACAATGAGCAGTTCTTC. It encodes CASSARTSGANNEQFF.

In its sample, this clone was seen a few times. The V gene is TRBV5-5, the J gene TRBJ2-5; tentative D call: TRBD1 (5 bases). The germline V gene encodes CDR1 SGHKS and CDR2 YYEKEE (reference sequence). The CDR3 length is 13 residues. V lost 3 bases, J lost 2 bases, and 8 bases lay in between. The CDR3 DNA follows: TGTGCCAGCAGCTCGAGGACACAAGAGACCCAGTACTTC. It yields the protein CASSSRTQETQYF.